A selection of T cell receptor beta chains follows, all from one sample in a study of CD8+CD57+ T cells in acquired aplastic anemia. MiXCR, applied by TCRdb to the reads, yields one record per CDR3 protein. This sample yields around 290,000 distinct CDR3 sequences, of which 45% to 65% are seen a single time; 1.3% belongs to the top ten. Sequences were obtained from sorted CD4+, CD8+, or CD8+CD57+ T cells (not recorded which) from PBMCs. The receptors stem from a human donor with aplastic anemia. The CDR3 runs from the conserved cysteine through the conserved F or W.

v_call cdr3_aa
TRBV20-1 CSARTGLGYTF
TRBV24-1 CAISGTSGSNEQFF
TRBV15 CATSRGGPSPPYDNSPLHF
TRBV7-7 CASSLAPRGYEQYF
TRBV6-5 CASSPLQGPLSAFF
TRBV7-2 CASSNPDTNTEAFF
TRBV7-8 CASSREAVTGRYEQYF
TRBV6-6 CASWGSGTEAFF
TRBV18 CASSLDRGQGAFF
TRBV5-1 CASSPQGRGRARTDTQYF
TRBV24-1 CATSVGELFF
TRBV2 CASSEGLAGGVLFF
TRBV7-8 CASSPRTGSSGNTIYF
TRBV2 CATRGRASPSTDTQYF
TRBV20-1 CSGAGRGLTFF
TRBV29-1 CSALGEGRTGELFF
TRBV19 CASSISLTGTSGGQYTGELFF
TRBV6-6 CASSYSVQGSALGQYF
TRBV10-3 CAAAGTSPYEQYF
TRBV29-1 CSVEAHQNTEAFF
TRBV12-3/TRBV12-4 CASSRRQGANF
TRBV6-4 CASSDSPGSYTEAFF
TRBV2 CASSEYPDYNSPLHF